This T cell receptor beta chain appears in the sequencing data of a study of beta chain features in type 1 diabetes. General study findings and limits: TCRB CDR3s were moderately but significantly shorter in Type 1 diabetes patients in all four CD4+ subsets.

Expressed TCRB transcripts were sequenced because the isolated RNA had all been reverse transcribed beforehand. This table comes from immunoSEQ multiplex PCR, and its TCRdb copy is limited to in-frame clones, with some not included. The sample lists some 350,000 clones; around 10% were seen once. V dropped 8 bases and J dropped 2 bases, with 11 bases sitting between them. The CDR3 length is 13 residues. Germline lookup yields CDR1 MDHEN and CDR2 SYDVKM. This clone was observed a handful of times. The antigen remains undetermined. The gene calls are TRBV28 and TRBJ2-3, with unresolved D. The sample comprised central memory CD4+ T cells from blood. The sequence derives from a man aged 25-40 years with type 1 diabetes. CDR3 DNA: TGTGCCAGCGTACAGACCAACACAGATACGCAGTATTTT. It translates to CASVQTNTDTQYF.